This TCR beta chain was captured in a study of cytomegalovirus exposure and HLA in healthy donors. TCRdb's copy holds only in-frame clones and misses some; the assay was immunoSEQ multiplex PCR. The profile covers 150,000 to 200,000 clones, with 85% appearing a single time and more than 15% taken by the ten largest. Regarding the study as a whole: In vitro testing confirmed three CMV-associated chains as specific for CMV antigens. Investigators reported over 150 TCR beta chains as tied to cytomegalovirus.

The CDR3 totals 13 residues. Germline CDR1 reads MDHEN; CDR2 reads SYDVKM. The V segment lost 6 bases and the J segment 9 bases; nucleotides outside the gene matches: 8. Regarding this clone: Antigen unknown.

The receptor's source is a man between 18 and 29 years old in good health and CMV-seropositive. Sequenced input: PBMCs. This chain links TRBV28 with TRBJ1-2; TRBD1 matches 9 bases. The CDR3 is CASRSGQGLRYTF. CDR3 sequence (DNA): TGTGCCAGCAGATCTGGACAGGGGTTGCGCTACACCTTC.